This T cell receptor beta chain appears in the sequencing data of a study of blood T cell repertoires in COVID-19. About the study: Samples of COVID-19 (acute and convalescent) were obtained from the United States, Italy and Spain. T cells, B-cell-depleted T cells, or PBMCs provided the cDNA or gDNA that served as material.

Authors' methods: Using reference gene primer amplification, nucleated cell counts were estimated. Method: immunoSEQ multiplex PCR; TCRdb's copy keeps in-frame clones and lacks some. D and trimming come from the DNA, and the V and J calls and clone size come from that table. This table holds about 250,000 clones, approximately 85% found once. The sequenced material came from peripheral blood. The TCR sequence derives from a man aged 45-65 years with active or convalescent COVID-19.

The CDR3 protein is CASSPRPRETQYF. The CDR3 nucleotides are TGTGCCAGCAGCCCTAGGCCCCGTGAGACCCAGTACTTC. The chain is built from TRBV12-3 or TRBV12-4 and TRBJ2-5; D is unresolved. Trimming took 6 bases from V and 5 from J, leaving 13 bases between them. This CDR3 comprises 13 residues.